Detailed here is one TCR beta chain. As to time point: sample taken at primary tumor resection. Samples were donated by 72 untreated early-stage non-small cell lung cancer patients. Unsorted whole RNA from tumor, nontumor lung or frozen PBMC underwent sequencing. The sample belongs to a study of spatial heterogeneity in lung cancer. A distinct unique molecular identifier was carried by each TCR cDNA molecule. MiXCR, applied by TCRdb to the 5' RACE reads, yields one record per CDR3 protein. This sample carries around 26,000 distinct CDR3 sequences, 7% of them seen once, and the ten largest clones take approximately 14%. With 7 bases clipped from V and 4 bases from J, the junction kept 10 bases outside the gene matches. The CDR3 has 15 residues. CDR1 MNHEY and CDR2 SVGAGI come from the germline V gene.

Sequences were derived from PBMCs, sampled at surgery. The V and J genes are TRBV6-5 and TRBJ2-3; 8 bases are a match to TRBD1. The TCR sequence derives from a male donor with early-stage non-small cell lung cancer. Here the CDR3 DNA reads TGTGCCAGCAAGCCAGGGGGCTTCATCCCAGATACGCAGTATTTT. Translating it yields CASKPGGFIPDTQYF.